This TCR beta chain was documented in a study of T-cell reconstitution after alpha-beta-depleted transplantation in children. J gave up 9 bases and V 4 bases, and 5 bases lay outside the gene matches. The germline gives CDR1 MGHRA, CDR2 YSYEKL. This CDR3 is built from 15 residues. In this sample, this clonotype turned up a few times. Preparation of the TCRbeta library used unique molecular identifiers. TCRdb re-derived calls from the PCR reads in MiXCR, one entry per CDR3 protein. The sample consists of 450,000 to 550,000 distinct CDR3 sequences, about an eighth of them appearing once. Specimen: PBMCs, mostly from graft donor cells, collected 180 days after TCRalphabeta/CD19-depleted stem cell transplant. The receptor's source is a female patient under 10 years old who had a stem cell transplant for aplastic anemia, so the T cells may come from the graft donor. V and J are TRBV4-1 and TRBJ2-1, with 14 bases aligning to TRBD2. The CDR3 is CASSRGLAGDSEQFF. CDR3 in DNA: TGCGCCAGCAGCCGGGGACTAGCGGGAGACTCTGAGCAGTTCTTC.